The table lists the clone carrying this T cell receptor beta chain with a few counts. The data were obtained in a study of T-cell memory formation after mild COVID-19. TCRdb re-called the 5' RACE reads through MiXCR, storing one row per CDR3 protein. The sample shows fewer than 400,000 distinct CDR3 sequences, 10% to 15% of them seen only once. Trimming pared 3 bases from V and 0 bases from J, leaving 15 bases between. The germline gives CDR1 LNHDA, CDR2 SQIVND (reference sequence). This CDR3 contains 17 residues. The rearrangement joins TRBV19 to TRBJ1-3; D is ambiguous. Sequenced input: PBMCs or a T cell subset sorted from them (not recorded which). This receptor was obtained from a man aged 18 to 29 who had mild COVID-19 (a few samples of this study predate the infection). Cell type and time point are not known. Here the CDR3 reads CASSIGRFKSSGNTIYF. The CDR3 DNA sequence: TGTGCCAGTAGTATCGGCCGGTTCAAGAGCTCTGGAAACACCATATATTTT.